What follows describes a single T cell receptor beta chain. It was healthy bone marrow donors who served as donors. The PCR contained 60 Vbeta and 13 Jbeta primers. The table came from immunoSEQ multiplex PCR; TCRdb's copy has only in-frame clones and leaves some out. The table lists under 150,000 clones, 81% of them singletons, with around 0.67% in the top ten. This sample is part of a study of cytomegalovirus exposure and HLA in healthy donors. On the study more broadly: Membership in the Caucasian-associated ancestry cluster was found for 65% to 85% of fewer than 450 genotyped donors.

V was clipped by 4 bases and J by 6 bases; unmatched bases: 8. The CDR3 loop spans 14 amino acids. Germline CDR1 reads WNHNN; CDR2 reads SYGVQD (reference sequence). The genes are TRBV10-1 and TRBJ1-2, with 7 bases fitting TRBD1. Sequenced input: PBMCs. This receptor was identified in a man between 18 and 29 years old in good health and CMV-seronegative. The CDR3 protein is CASSGTTGIDGYTF. CDR3 bases: TGCGCCAGCAGTGGAACGACAGGGATAGATGGCTACACCTTC.